These 14 T cell receptor beta chains were sequenced from one sample in a study of blood T cell repertoires in COVID-19. Clones were read by immunoSEQ multiplex PCR, and TCRdb kept only the in-frame ones, dropping some. The sample holds 110,000 or so clones, roughly 81% seen once. Sequenced material: peripheral blood. The receptor source for this set is a man between 40 and 49 years old with acute or convalescent COVID-19.

The chain combines TRBV2 with TRBJ2-5; D ambiguous. This CDR3 has 11 residues. V was pared by 6 bases and J by 5 bases, with 7 bases between. CDR1 and CDR2 (germline): SNHLY, FYNNEI. The CDR3, as DNA: TGTGCCAGCAGCACGGAGGAGACCCAGTACTTC. It translates to CASSTEETQYF.

The chain links TRBV4-1 to TRBJ2-6; the D gene is possibly TRBD1 (5 bases). V shed 3 bases and J shed 0 bases, with 15 bases lying between them. The CDR3 is 18 amino acids. Germline-derived CDR1 and CDR2 are MGHRA and YSYEKL. CDR3 region: CASSHGTKTVSGANVLTF. CDR3 nucleotide sequence: TGCGCCAGCAGCCATGGTACTAAGACAGTCTCTGGGGCCAACGTCCTGACTTTC.

V and J are TRBV5-6 and TRBJ1-1; the D is unclear. The CDR3 totals 14 residues. CDR1 and CDR2 from the germline V gene are SGHDT and YYEEEE. The V end lost 3 bases, the J end lost 12 bases, and 21 bases lay between the germline ends. CDR3 nucleotide sequence: TGTGCCAGCAGCTCCCTTTCTTCGTCTCTTGTATCTTTCTTT. Translated: CASSSLSSSLVSFF.

The chain has TRBV27 and TRBJ2-2; 9 bases agree with TRBD1. Germline assignment: CDR1 MNHEY and CDR2 SMNVEV (reference sequence). Trimming removed 6 bases from V and 4 bases from J; junction bases left unmatched: 12. This CDR3 has 17 amino acids. The CDR3 nucleotides are TGTGCCAGCAGCCTTGTACCGGGACAGGGAGGCACCGGGGAGCTGTTTTTT. Translated, it gives CASSLVPGQGGTGELFF.

The genes are TRBV9 and TRBJ2-1; the D gene is possibly TRBD1 (5 bases). Trimming cost V 0 bases and J 0 bases, with 7 bases left between them. Germline V lookup: CDR1 SGDLS, CDR2 YYNGEE. CDR3 size: 15 residues. In DNA form, the CDR3 reads TGTGCCAGCAGCGTAGGGGGCTACTCCTACAATGAGCAGTTCTTC. Translated: CASSVGGYSYNEQFF.

V gene TRBV2 combines with J gene TRBJ2-7; 10 bases fit TRBD2. Unmatched junction bases numbered 16, after V lost 3 bases and J lost 2 bases. Germline V gene lookup returns CDR1 SNHLY and CDR2 FYNNEI. The CDR3 is 19 amino acids. CDR3 region: CASSEREAALAGVPYEQYF. Written as DNA, the CDR3 is TGTGCCAGCAGTGAGCGAGAGGCCGCTCTAGCGGGGGTCCCCTACGAGCAGTACTTC.

The rearrangement uses TRBV3-1 (or the pseudogene TRBV3-2) and TRBJ1-2; possible D gene TRBD1, 5 bases. CDR3 length: 12 residues. V was clipped by 5 bases and J by 8 bases, with 12 bases between them. Germline V gene sequence: CDR1 LGHDT, CDR2 YNNKEL (reference sequence). The CDR3 region has the DNA TGTGCCAGCAGCGCCAGGGTTTCGGGCTACACCTTC. Translated: CASSARVSGYTF.

V gene TRBV7-9 combines with J gene TRBJ2-3, with 8 bases fitting TRBD2. CDR1 SEHNR and CDR2 FQNEAQ come from the germline V gene (reference sequence). There are 15 residues in the CDR3. Trimming cost V 8 bases and J 3 bases; bases outside gene matches: 10. The CDR3 DNA sequence: TGTGCCAGCCATAAGACGGGGGGGCCGACAGATACGCAGTATTTT. Protein: CASHKTGGPTDTQYF.

This chain joins TRBV18 and TRBJ2-5; tentative D call: TRBD1 (6 bases). This CDR3 is built from 14 residues. CDR1 KGHSH and CDR2 LQKENI come from the germline V gene. Deletions cut 3 bases from V and 4 bases from J, with 12 bases between. DNA for the CDR3: TGTGCCAGCTCACCTACCAACAGGGTAGAGACCCAGTACTTC. Amino acids: CASSPTNRVETQYF.

The rearrangement links TRBV5-1 to TRBJ2-3; tentative D call: TRBD1 (5 bases). CDR1 and CDR2 (germline): SGHRS, YFSETQ. Trimming cost V 3 bases and J 1 base, with 18 bases left between them. The CDR3 is 17 residues long. In DNA form, the CDR3 reads TGCGCCAGCAGCTCGACCAACACAGGTTTGGGCACAGATACGCAGTATTTT. Its protein is CASSSTNTGLGTDTQYF.

This sequence joins TRBV18 and TRBJ1-6; D unresolved. The CDR3 consists of 13 residues. Germline V gene data show CDR1 as KGHSH and CDR2 as LQKENI. V was clipped by 3 bases and J by 8 bases, with 8 bases between them. CDR3 sequence reads: CASSPAGDSPLHF. The CDR3 coding sequence is TGTGCCAGCTCACCGGCAGGCGATTCACCCCTCCACTTT.

In this sample, this clone turned up a few times. J is TRBJ1-1 and V is TRBV14; 8 nucleotides align to TRBD1. The CDR3 runs to 16 residues. From germline, CDR1 is SGHDN and CDR2 FVKESK. J was trimmed by 0 bases and V by 4 bases; bases with no gene match: 7. The CDR3 region has the DNA TGTGCCAGCAGCCCCGGACAGGGCTTCATGAACACTGAAGCTTTCTTT. Protein product: CASSPGQGFMNTEAFF.

The V call is TRBV19, the J call TRBJ2-7; D possibly corresponds to TRBD2 (6 bases). V lost 5 bases and J 6 bases, leaving 11 bases between the germline ends. The germline V gene encodes CDR1 LNHDA and CDR2 SQIVND (reference sequence). CDR3 length: 12 amino acids. The CDR3 here is CASSPGDGEQYF. CDR3 in DNA: TGTGCCAGTAGTCCGGGAGACGGCGAGCAGTACTTC.

This clone was picked up one time. This CDR3 is CAWTLGEGKGYGYTF. The CDR3 DNA is TGTGCCTGGACTCTGGGGGAGGGAAAGGGCTATGGCTACACCTTC. V is TRBV30 and J is TRBJ1-2; possible D gene TRBD1, 5 bases. Germline values: CDR1 GTSNPN, CDR2 SVGIG (reference sequence). Trimming shortened V by 4 bases and J by 4 bases, and 19 bases separated the two germline ends. The CDR3 has 15 residues.